The 19 T cell receptor beta chains listed next were all sequenced from one sample in a study of blood T cell repertoires in COVID-19. Clones were read by immunoSEQ multiplex PCR, and TCRdb kept only the in-frame ones, dropping some. The sample consists of around 270,000 clones, about 87% of them appearing once. Sequencing was carried out using PBMCs or T cells enriched from blood (not recorded which). The receptors were sampled from a woman in her 40s who had been exposed to COVID-19.

V usage is TRBV2 and J usage is TRBJ1-1, with D unresolved. Germline values: CDR1 SNHLY, CDR2 FYNNEI. Trimming cost V 4 bases and J 5 bases, with 14 bases left between them. The CDR3 covers 14 residues. Here the CDR3 reads CASSADQVGTEAFF. CDR3 DNA sequence: TGTGCCAGCAGTGCCGACCAGGTTGGAACTGAAGCTTTCTTT.

The DNA for the CDR3 is TGTGCCAGCAGCGTAGGGGACACTAGCACAGATACGCAGTATTTT. It translates to CASSVGDTSTDTQYF. The chain combines TRBV9 with TRBJ2-3; possibly TRBD1 for D (6 bases). This CDR3 comprises 15 residues. The germline CDR1 and CDR2 sequences are SGDLS and YYNGEE. Trimming stripped 0 bases from V and 0 bases from J, with 8 bases between. The whole variable domain, filled in from reference TRBV9 and TRBJ2-3, reads DSGVTQTPKHLITATGQRVTLRCSPRSGDLSVYWYQQSLDQGLQFLIQYYNGEERAKGNILERFSAQQFPDLHSELNLSSLELGDSALYFCASSVGDTSTDTQYFGPGTRLTVL.

The chain carries TRBV7-2 and TRBJ2-7, with 10 bases fitting TRBD2. Germline trimming cut 5 bases from V and 2 bases from J; bases unmatched to any gene: 6. CDR3 length: 15 residues. Germline CDR1 SGHTA, CDR2 FQGNSA. In DNA form, the CDR3 reads TGTGCCAGCAGCATTTCAGGACTAGCGGCCTACGAGCAGTACGTC. Its translation is CASSISGLAAYEQYV.

The V and J genes are TRBV7-3 and TRBJ1-2; D is possibly TRBD1 (5 bases). With 4 bases removed from V and 8 bases from J, the gap between germline ends came to 20 bases. The CDR3 is 15 amino acids. CDR1 is SGHTA and CDR2 is FQGTGA in the germline V gene. The CDR3: CASSSTPSDRRGYTF. Written as DNA, the CDR3 is TGTGCCAGCAGCTCAACACCCAGCGACAGAAGAGGCTACACCTTC.

The genes are TRBV5-6 and TRBJ2-7; D is perhaps TRBD2 (6 bases). CDR1 is SGHDT and CDR2 is YYEEEE in the germline V gene. Trimming left V 4 bases short and J 2 bases short, with 13 bases between. The CDR3 is 14 residues long. CDR3 sequence: CASSARGTTYEQYV. The CDR3 DNA reads TGTGCCAGCAGCGCGCGGGGAACTACCTACGAGCAGTACGTC.

This chain uses TRBV13 with TRBJ1-4; no reliable D call. With 3 bases removed from V and 7 bases from J, the gap between germline ends came to 12 bases. Germline V gene sequence: CDR1 PRHDT, CDR2 FYEKMQ (reference sequence). The CDR3 loop spans 14 amino acids. CDR3 sequence (DNA): TGTGCCAGCAGCTTCGGGCCCGGGAGTGAAAAACTGTTTTTT. The encoded protein is CASSFGPGSEKLFF.

This chain links TRBV3-1 (or the pseudogene TRBV3-2) with TRBJ1-6; D call uncertain. Per germline, CDR1 LGHDT and CDR2 YNNKEL (reference sequence). V lost 3 bases and J lost 7, with 10 bases in between. The CDR3 sequence is 14 residues long. CDR3 DNA sequence: TGTGCCAGCAGCCAGTACTACGAAAATTCACCCCTCCACTTT. This gives the protein CASSQYYENSPLHF.

The chain joins TRBV29-1 to TRBJ2-1, with 7 bases matching TRBD1. The CDR3 runs to 11 residues. Per germline, CDR1 SQVTM and CDR2 ANQGSEA. V lost 7 bases and J lost 9; bases outside the gene matches: 6. CDR3 nucleotides: TGCAGCGGGGGACAGAGTAGTGAGCAGTTCTTC. Protein product: CSGGQSSEQFF.

The chain is built from TRBV29-1 and TRBJ2-3; 10 bases agree with TRBD2. The germline gives CDR1 SQVTM, CDR2 ANQGSEA. This CDR3 spans 13 amino acids. After removal of 5 bases from V and 6 bases from J, the junction contained 5 bases not matched to a gene. For the CDR3, the DNA is TGCAGCGTTAGCGGGGGGGTGTATGATACGCAGTATTTT. It yields the protein CSVSGGVYDTQYF.

The genes are TRBV4-3 and TRBJ1-6; no clear D gene. CDR3 length equals 15 residues. V was trimmed by 3 bases and J by 7 bases, leaving 13 bases between them. Germline V lookup: CDR1 LGHNA, CDR2 YSLEER. The CDR3 loop reads CASSQAVYGNSPLHF. The CDR3 DNA sequence: TGCGCCAGCAGCCAGGCGGTATACGGGAATTCACCCCTCCACTTT.

The J gene is TRBJ2-3, the V gene TRBV5-6, with 8 bases identical to TRBD2. Per the germline V gene, CDR1 is SGHDT and CDR2 is YYEEEE. The CDR3 runs 15 residues. The J segment lost 3 bases and the V segment lost 2 bases, leaving 5 bases of the junction unmatched. The CDR3 protein is CASSFMPGGTDTQYF. CDR3 DNA: TGTGCCAGCAGCTTTATGCCGGGAGGGACAGATACGCAGTATTTT.

This clone came up once. The CDR3 protein is CASSQSQGALGSTEAFF. The CDR3 DNA reads TGTGCCAGCTCACAGTCACAGGGGGCGCTGGGAAGCACTGAAGCTTTCTTT. V gene TRBV18 combines with J gene TRBJ1-1, with 9 bases aligning to TRBD1. The V gene's germline CDR1 is KGHSH and CDR2 LQKENI. V was clipped by 4 bases and J by 4 bases; unmatched bases: 13. This CDR3 contains 17 residues.

The chain has TRBV27 and TRBJ1-3; tentative D call: TRBD1 (6 bases). The CDR3 is made up of 14 amino acids. Germline CDR1 and CDR2: MNHEY and SMNVEV (reference sequence). Trimming took 6 bases from V and 3 from J, leaving 12 bases between them. DNA of the CDR3: TGTGCCAGCAGGACTGACAGGCTTGGAAACACCATATATTTT. This encodes CASRTDRLGNTIYF.

The chain carries TRBV28 and TRBJ1-5; D uncertain. V lost 3 bases to trimming and J lost 4 bases, with 7 bases between them. The CDR3 has 13 residues. Looked up from germline, CDR1 is MDHEN and CDR2 is SYDVKM. This CDR3 reads CASSFRLNQPQHF. The DNA of the CDR3 is TGTGCCAGCAGTTTTCGACTAAATCAGCCCCAGCATTTT.

The rearrangement joins TRBV18 to TRBJ1-2, with 12 bases matching TRBD1. Germline-derived CDR1 and CDR2 are KGHSH and LQKENI. J lost 8 bases, V lost 3 bases, and 13 bases had no gene match. The CDR3 is made up of 17 amino acids. The CDR3 here is CASSPGTGGLYSAGYTF. The CDR3 DNA reads TGTGCCAGCTCACCCGGGACAGGGGGCCTCTACTCCGCGGGCTACACCTTC.

Written as DNA, the CDR3 is TGTGCCAGCAGCACCACAGGGCTAAAACTGTTTTTT. Translated, it gives CASSTTGLKLFF. This chain links TRBV27 with TRBJ1-4; D is perhaps TRBD1 (6 bases). CDR3 size: 12 residues. V dropped 6 bases and J dropped 10 bases, with 12 bases sitting between them. CDR1 and CDR2 from the germline V gene are MNHEY and SMNVEV (reference sequence).

About this clone itself: The identical CDR3 is also encoded by other nucleotide sequences in the sample. The gene calls are TRBV12-3 or TRBV12-4 and TRBJ2-7; D remains unclear. CDR3 length: 13 residues. Trimming took off 1 base at V and 2 bases at J, with 6 bases between the two ends. Here the CDR3 reads CASSLGTPYEQYF. The CDR3 bases are TGTGCCAGCAGTTTAGGAACACCCTACGAGCAGTACTTC.

The V gene is TRBV5-1, the J gene TRBJ2-3, with 12 bases identical to TRBD2. The ends lost 4 bases at V and 1 base at J; junction bases unmatched: 4. Germline assignment: CDR1 SGHRS and CDR2 YFSETQ. There are 16 residues in the CDR3. Here the CDR3 DNA reads TGCGCCAGCAGCCGACGGACTAGCGGGGGCACAGATACGCAGTATTTT. It is translated as CASSRRTSGGTDTQYF.

The V call is TRBV7-2, the J call TRBJ1-1; D is perhaps TRBD1 (5 bases). The germline CDR1 and CDR2 sequences are SGHTA and FQGNSA. This CDR3 comprises 13 residues. Between the trimmed V and J ends, which lost 3 bases and 6 bases, there was a span of 11 bases. Here the CDR3 DNA reads TGTGCCAGCAGCTTCGCGGGGGTAGCTGAAGCTTTCTTT. Protein product: CASSFAGVAEAFF.